This T cell receptor (beta chain) is drawn from a study of Graves' ophthalmopathy and Graves' hyperthyroidism. Germline V lookup: CDR1 LNHNV, CDR2 YYDKDF (reference sequence). This CDR3 is built from 14 residues. Trimming removed 1 base from V and 7 bases from J; junction bases left unmatched: 4. Amplified TCR beta CDR3 regions were obtained using RNA transcripts as template. Amplification began with first-round RT-PCR using HTBI primers, then second-round multiplex PCR was performed. Each CDR3 protein is one row after TCRdb ran MiXCR on the multiplex PCR reads. The profile shows hundreds of thousands of distinct CDR3 sequences, around 40% of them singletons.

Sequencing input: peripheral blood. The chain carries TRBV15 and TRBJ1-2; 9 nucleotides align to TRBD1. The sequence was obtained from an adult man with Graves' ophthalmopathy. DNA of the CDR3: TGTGCCACCAGCAGAGGGACAGGGGTACTTGGCTACACCTTC. It translates to CATSRGTGVLGYTF. The full variable domain, in which reference TRBV15 and TRBJ1-2 provide the parts outside the CDR3, is DAMVIQNPRYQVTQFGKPVTLSCSQTLNHNVMYWYQQKSSQAPKLLFHYYDKDFNNEADTPDNFQSRRPNTSFCFLDIRSPGLGDTAMYLCATSRGTGVLGYTFGSGTRLTVV.